This TCR beta chain derives from a study of lymphopenia after photon versus proton radiotherapy. Study-level findings and limits: Proton therapy kept repertoires fairly stable, unlike photons, which gained effector/memory cells. Post-nadir TCR diversity decline inversely tracked overall survival among those who died.

Turning to this clone: Its antigen is as yet unknown.

The assay was immunoSEQ multiplex PCR, and TCRdb's table has in-frame clones only and misses some. Of roughly 42,000 clones detected, 65% to 90% appear once; the ten largest clones hold roughly 2.3%. CDR3 length equals 15 residues. Germline-derived CDR1 and CDR2 are GTSNPN and SVGIG (reference sequence). V was clipped by 3 bases and J by 6 bases, with 17 bases between them. The rearrangement joins TRBV30 to TRBJ1-4, with D tentatively TRBD1 (5 bases). The sequenced sample was peripheral blood, obtained from a patient treated with photon-based radiotherapy. The sequence derives from a man aged 35 to 55 with gastric cancer. Here the CDR3 reads CAWSPGWAGDEKLFF. CDR3 nucleotide sequence: TGTGCCTGGAGCCCAGGGTGGGCCGGGGATGAAAAACTGTTTTTT.